The present entry profiles one T cell receptor (beta chain) with its context. What it binds is not known. These data belong to a study of graft-versus-host responses after intestinal transplantation. Profiled with immunoSEQ multiplex PCR; TCRdb holds only in-frame clones, not every one. The sample holds roughly 120,000 clones, 90% to 95% seen once. The CDR3 extends over 16 amino acids. V shed 3 bases and J shed 4 bases, with 18 bases lying between them. Germline V CDR1 and CDR2: LNHDA, SQIVND (reference sequence). Study findings and constraints: The recipient marrow held GvH clones, and some of them showed up first in ileum or blood. Subjects displaying graft-donor T cell macrochimerism possessed elevated graft-versus-host to host-versus-graft clonal ratios inside allografts.

V usage is TRBV19 and J usage is TRBJ1-2, with D possibly matching TRBD1 (6 bases). The source was unstimulated CD4+ T cells sorted from spleen or lymph node cells, collected before transplant. This receptor was identified in a human donor who was the organ donor for an intestinal transplant. The chain's CDR3 is CASSMGGAQNGYGYTF. The CDR3 DNA reads as TGTGCCAGTAGTATGGGGGGCGCACAGAACGGCTATGGCTACACCTTC.